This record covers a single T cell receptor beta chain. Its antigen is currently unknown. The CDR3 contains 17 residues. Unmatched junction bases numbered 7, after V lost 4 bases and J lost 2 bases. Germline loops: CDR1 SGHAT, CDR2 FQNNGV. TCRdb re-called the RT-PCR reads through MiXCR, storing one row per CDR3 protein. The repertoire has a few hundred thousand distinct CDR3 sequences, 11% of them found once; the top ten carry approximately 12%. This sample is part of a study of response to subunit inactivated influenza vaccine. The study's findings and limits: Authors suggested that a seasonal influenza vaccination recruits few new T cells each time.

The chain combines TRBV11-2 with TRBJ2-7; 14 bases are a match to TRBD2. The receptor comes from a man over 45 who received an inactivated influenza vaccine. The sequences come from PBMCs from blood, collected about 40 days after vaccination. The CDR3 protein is CASSWGLAGDSAYEQYF. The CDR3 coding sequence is TGTGCCAGCAGCTGGGGACTAGCGGGGGATTCCGCCTACGAGCAGTACTTC.